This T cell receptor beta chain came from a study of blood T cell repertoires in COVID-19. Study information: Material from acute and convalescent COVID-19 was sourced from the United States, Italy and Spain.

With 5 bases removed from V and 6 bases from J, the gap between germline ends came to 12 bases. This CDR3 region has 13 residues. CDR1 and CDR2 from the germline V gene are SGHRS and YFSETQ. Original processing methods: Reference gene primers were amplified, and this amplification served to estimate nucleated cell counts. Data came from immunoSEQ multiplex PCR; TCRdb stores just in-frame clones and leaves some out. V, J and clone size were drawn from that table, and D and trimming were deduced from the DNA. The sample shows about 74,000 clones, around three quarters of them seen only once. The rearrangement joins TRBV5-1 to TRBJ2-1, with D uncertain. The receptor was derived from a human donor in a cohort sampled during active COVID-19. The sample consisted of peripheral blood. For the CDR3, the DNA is TGCGCCAGCAGTCCCGTTCCAGGCAATGAGCAGTTCTTC. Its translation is CASSPVPGNEQFF.